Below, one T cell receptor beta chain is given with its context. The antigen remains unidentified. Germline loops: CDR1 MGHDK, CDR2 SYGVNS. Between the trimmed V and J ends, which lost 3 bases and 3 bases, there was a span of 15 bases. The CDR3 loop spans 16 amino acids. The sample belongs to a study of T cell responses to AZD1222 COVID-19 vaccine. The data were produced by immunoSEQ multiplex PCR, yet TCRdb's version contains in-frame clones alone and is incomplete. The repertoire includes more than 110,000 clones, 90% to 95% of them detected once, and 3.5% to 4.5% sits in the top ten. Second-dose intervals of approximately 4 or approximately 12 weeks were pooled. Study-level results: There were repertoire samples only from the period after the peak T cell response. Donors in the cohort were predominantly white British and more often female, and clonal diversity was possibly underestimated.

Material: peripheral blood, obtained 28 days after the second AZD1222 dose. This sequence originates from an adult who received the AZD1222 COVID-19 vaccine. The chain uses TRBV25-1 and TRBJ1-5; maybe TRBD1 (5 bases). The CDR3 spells CASSDRTPGANQPQHF. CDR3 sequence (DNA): TGTGCCAGCAGTGACCGGACACCGGGCGCCAATCAGCCCCAGCATTTT. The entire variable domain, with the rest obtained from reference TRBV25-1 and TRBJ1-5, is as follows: EADIYQTPRYLVIGTGKKITLECSQTMGHDKMYWYQQDPGMELHLIHYSYGVNSTEKGDLSSESTVSRIRTEHFPLTLESARPSHTSQYLCASSDRTPGANQPQHFGDGTRLSIL.